One and the same sample provided the 24 T cell receptor beta chains below, sequenced in a study of T cells in Graves' hyperthyroidism and ophthalmopathy. TCR beta CDR3 regions were amplified from RNA. Carried out on the TCR CDR3, a first-round RT-PCR used the HTBI primer set. TCRdb fed the multiplex PCR reads into MiXCR, producing one record per CDR3 protein. The sample holds approximately 690,000 distinct CDR3 sequences; about 14% are singletons and the top ten take around 13%. Source material: blood. The receptors originated from a woman between 45 and 60 years old with Graves' ophthalmopathy.

The CDR3 loop reads CASRPLGQGNEQYF. The CDR3 nucleotides read TGTGCCAGTCGTCCCCTGGGGCAGGGAAACGAGCAGTACTTC. The V gene is TRBV19, the J gene TRBJ2-7; a weak D match, TRBD1 (5 bases). The V gene lost 8 bases and the J gene lost 5 bases, with 19 bases spanning the gap. The CDR3 has 14 amino acids. Germline CDR1 LNHDA, CDR2 SQIVND (reference sequence). Based on the CDR3 plus reference TRBV19 and TRBJ2-7, the full variable domain is DGGITQSPKYLFRKEGQNVTLSCEQNLNHDAMYWYRQDPGQGLRLIYYSQIVNDFQKGDIAEGYSVSREKKESFPLTVTSAQKNPTAFYLCASRPLGQGNEQYFGPGTRLTVT.

The chain is built from TRBV28 and TRBJ2-3; TRBD1 aligns across 10 bases. Germline CDR1 is MDHEN and CDR2 is SYDVKM. Trimming took 6 bases from V and 2 from J; bases not matched to a gene: 5. The CDR3 has 15 amino acids. As DNA, the CDR3 is TGTGCCAGCAGCTATGGGACAGGGGACACAGATACGCAGTATTTT. Translating gives CASSYGTGDTDTQYF.

A few counts support this clonotype. This chain uses TRBV27 with TRBJ1-4; no firm D call. Per the germline V gene, CDR1 is MNHEY and CDR2 is SMNVEV (reference sequence). This CDR3 comprises 13 residues. V dropped 3 bases and J dropped 3 bases, with 5 bases sitting between them. The DNA for the CDR3 is TGTGCCAGCAGTTTCTCACCTAATGAAAAACTGTTTTTT. As protein: CASSFSPNEKLFF.

This clonotype has only a few counts. J is TRBJ2-5 and V is TRBV7-6; possibly TRBD2 for D (5 bases). Per the germline V gene, CDR1 is SGHVS and CDR2 is FNYEAQ. This CDR3 region has 13 residues. V was shortened by 5 bases and J by 7 bases, with 14 bases between the two germline ends. The DNA of the CDR3 is TGTGCCAGCAGCCTCAAGCGGCCTGGGACCCAGTACTTC. It codes for CASSLKRPGTQYF. The full variable domain, rest sourced from reference TRBV7-6 and TRBJ2-5, is GAGVSQSPRYKVTKRGQDVALRCDPISGHVSLYWYRQALGQGPEFLTYFNYEAQQDKSGLPNDRFSAERPEGSISTLTIQRTEQRDSAMYRCASSLKRPGTQYFGPGTRLLVL.

Remarks on this clonotype: Possible read error: a much larger clone is one base away. The genes are TRBV29-1 and TRBJ1-4; the match to TRBD1 covers 8 bases. After removal of 6 bases from V and 7 bases from J, the junction contained 10 bases not matched to a gene. The CDR3 covers 14 residues. Per the germline V gene, CDR1 is SQVTM and CDR2 is ANQGSEA. The CDR3 DNA follows: TGCAGCGTGTCCCAGGGGGCACATAGTGAAAAACTGTTTTTT. Translation gives CSVSQGAHSEKLFF. The whole variable domain, remainder taken from reference TRBV29-1 and TRBJ1-4, is SAVISQKPSRDICQRGTSLTIQCQVDSQVTMMFWYRQQPGQSLTLIATANQGSEATYESGFVIDKFPISRPNLTFSTLTVSNMSPEDSSIYLCSVSQGAHSEKLFFGSGTQLSVL.

This clonotype was seen repeatedly, ten times or more. V and J are TRBV28 and TRBJ2-1; tentative D call: TRBD1 (6 bases). The germline V gene has CDR1 MDHEN and CDR2 SYDVKM. V gave up 0 bases and J gave up 3 bases, with 18 bases separating them. There are 18 residues in the CDR3. The CDR3, as DNA: TGTGCCAGCAGTTTATGGGGGGCACTGAGAGGGCTCTACAATGAGCAGTTCTTC. Its protein product is CASSLWGALRGLYNEQFF. The variable domain in full, with the rest retrieved from reference TRBV28 and TRBJ2-1, is DVKVTQSSRYLVKRTGEKVFLECVQDMDHENMFWYRQDPGLGLRLIYFSYDVKMKEKGDIPEGYSVSREKKERFSLILESASTNQTSMYLCASSLWGALRGLYNEQFFGPGTRLTVL.

The chain recombines TRBV27 with TRBJ1-6, with D unresolved. Trimming cost V 6 bases and J 0 bases, with 12 bases left between them. Per germline, CDR1 MNHEY and CDR2 SMNVEV (reference sequence). The CDR3 spans 16 residues. CDR3 DNA: TGTGCCAGCAGCGTATCGAGTAGCTCCTATAATTCACCCCTCCACTTT. Translating it yields CASSVSSSSYNSPLHF.

This clonotype was picked up a small number of times. V is TRBV10-3 and J is TRBJ2-2; 12 nucleotides align to TRBD2. Unmatched junction bases numbered 3, after V lost 6 bases and J lost 1 base. The CDR3 length is 16 residues. The germline V gene has CDR1 ENHRY and CDR2 SYGVKD. The CDR3 here is CAIRPTSGRNTGELFF. CDR3 nucleotide sequence: TGTGCCATCAGACCGACTAGCGGGAGGAACACCGGGGAGCTGTTTTTT.

This clonotype was seen at least ten times. This chain links TRBV7-3 with TRBJ2-1, with 10 bases aligning to TRBD2. J lost 9 bases, V lost 2 bases, and 10 bases had no gene match. Germline values: CDR1 SGHTA, CDR2 FQGTGA. CDR3 length: 16 residues. The CDR3 loop reads CASSLYAVAGGSEQFF. In nucleotides, the CDR3 is TGTGCCAGCAGCTTATACGCGGTAGCGGGAGGCTCTGAGCAGTTCTTC. Full variable domain (remainder filled in from reference TRBV7-3 and TRBJ2-1): GAGVSQTPSNKVTEKGKYVELRCDPISGHTALYWYRQSLGQGPEFLIYFQGTGAADDSGLPNDRFFAVRPEGSVSTLKIQRTERGDSAVYLCASSLYAVAGGSEQFFGPGTRLTVL.

This clonotype was seen only a few times. This chain joins TRBV6-9 and TRBJ2-7; D gene unclear. Trimming pared 0 bases from V and 4 bases from J, leaving 13 bases between. Germline V gene sequence: CDR1 MNHGY, CDR2 SVAAGI. CDR3 size: 15 residues. The CDR3 region is CASSYSTGKEYEQYF. The CDR3 DNA follows: TGTGCCAGCAGTTATTCGACTGGGAAAGAATACGAGCAGTACTTC.

This clonotype was seen at least ten times. V and J are TRBV18 and TRBJ1-1; possibly TRBD1 for D (5 bases). V lost 3 bases, J lost 1 base, and 9 bases lay in between. The CDR3 is 14 residues long. Looked up from germline, CDR1 is KGHSH and CDR2 is LQKENI. CDR3 nucleotides: TGTGCCAGCTCACCCAGGGCCCCGAACACTGAAGCTTTCTTT. Translation: CASSPRAPNTEAFF.

J is TRBJ2-2 and V is TRBV20-1, with D perhaps matching TRBD1 or TRBD2 (5 bases each). In germline, CDR1 is DFQATT, CDR2 SNEGSKA (reference sequence). Trimming removed 6 bases at V and 4 bases at J, with 15 bases between. The CDR3 spans 14 residues. The CDR3 is CSAPRGVGTGELFF. CDR3 nucleotides: TGCAGTGCCCCCCGAGGGGTAGGCACCGGGGAGCTGTTTTTT.

This clonotype was counted at least ten times. The CDR3, as DNA: TGCGCCAGCAGCTTGGAAGGGACACTTAAAAACATTCAGTACTTC. The encoded protein is CASSLEGTLKNIQYF. The rearrangement links TRBV5-1 to TRBJ2-4; tentative D call: TRBD1 (6 bases). The germline V gene has CDR1 SGHRS and CDR2 YFSETQ. The germline V and J ends were trimmed by 0 bases and 4 bases, with 11 bases remaining between them. The CDR3 runs to 15 residues.

As to this clonotype: A much larger clone differs by one base, so this may be a read error. The chain recombines TRBV19 with TRBJ2-3; 7 bases map to TRBD2. The V gene end was trimmed by 3 bases and the J gene end by 3 bases; junction bases not matched to a gene: 6. This CDR3 region has 15 residues. Germline CDR1 reads LNHDA; CDR2 reads SQIVND (reference sequence). This CDR3 is CASSIYGGGTDTQYF. Written as DNA, the CDR3 is TGTGCCAGTAGTATTTATGGCGGGGGTACAGATACGCAGTATTTT. The complete variable domain, with remaining parts taken from reference TRBV19 and TRBJ2-3, reads DGGITQSPKYLFRKEGQNVTLSCEQNLNHDAMYWYRQDPGQGLRLIYYSQIVNDFQKGDIAEGYSVSREKKESFPLTVTSAQKNPTAFYLCASSIYGGGTDTQYFGPGTRLTVL.

This clonotype was observed at least ten times. In DNA, the CDR3 is TGTGCCAGCAGCTTACAGGCGGGGGCGCGGGAGACCCAGTACTTC. Encoded protein: CASSLQAGARETQYF. V gene TRBV7-2 combines with J gene TRBJ2-5; D is perhaps TRBD2 (7 bases). Trimming stripped 2 bases from V and 5 bases from J, with 15 bases between. This CDR3 region has 15 residues. Germline-derived CDR1 and CDR2 are SGHTA and FQGNSA.

This clonotype appeared many times. J is TRBJ2-1 and V is TRBV12-3 or TRBV12-4; 8 nucleotides match TRBD2. Unmatched junction bases numbered 13, after V lost 3 bases and J lost 3 bases. The CDR3 consists of 18 residues. DNA for the CDR3: TGTGCCAGCAGTTTTAGGACTAGCTTGGGGACTAACTACAATGAGCAGTTCTTC. This sequence encodes CASSFRTSLGTNYNEQFF.

The rearrangement joins TRBV28 to TRBJ1-3; unclear D gene. The CDR3 is 15 residues long. With 4 bases removed from V and 2 bases from J, the gap between germline ends came to 12 bases. Germline CDR1 MDHEN, CDR2 SYDVKM. CDR3 protein: CASSSSGRAGNTIYF. The CDR3, as DNA: TGTGCCAGCAGTTCTTCAGGCCGAGCTGGAAACACCATATATTTT.

This clonotype was counted a few times. This chain joins TRBV28 and TRBJ2-7; D perhaps matches TRBD1 (6 bases). V was shortened by 6 bases and J by 4 bases, with 13 bases between the two germline ends. Germline assignment: CDR1 MDHEN and CDR2 SYDVKM. The CDR3 totals 13 residues. The chain's CDR3 is CASRGTSFYEQYF. The CDR3 DNA is TGTGCCAGCAGAGGGACATCTTTTTACGAGCAGTACTTC.

The table lists this clonotype with a few counts. The chain carries TRBV19 and TRBJ1-5; D is unclear. Trimming stripped 5 bases from V and 7 bases from J, with 12 bases between. There are 13 residues in the CDR3. Germline loops: CDR1 LNHDA, CDR2 SQIVND (reference sequence). In DNA, the CDR3 is TGTGCCAGTAGTTTAAAACCCACCCAGCCCCAGCATTTT. This encodes CASSLKPTQPQHF.

As to this clonotype: The junction does not match germline at one end; this may be a read error. This sequence joins TRBV5-4 and TRBJ2-5, with D unresolved. CDR3 length equals 16 residues. Germline assignment: CDR1 SGHNT and CDR2 YYREEE (reference sequence). CDR3 loop: CASSLAWPASQETQYF. In DNA form, the CDR3 reads TGTGCCAGCAGTTTGGCGTGGCCAGCGAGTCAAGAGACCCAGTACTTC.

This clonotype was detected many times. V usage is TRBV7-2 and J usage is TRBJ2-1; no clear D. The germline V gene encodes CDR1 SGHTA and CDR2 FQGNSA. The CDR3 is 14 residues long. The V gene lost 5 bases and the J gene lost 6 bases, with 14 bases spanning the gap. The DNA of the CDR3 is TGTGCCAGCAGCCCGAATCTAGGGTTCAATGAGCAGTTCTTC. It specifies CASSPNLGFNEQFF. The complete variable domain, with remaining parts taken from reference TRBV7-2 and TRBJ2-1, reads GAGVSQSPSNKVTEKGKDVELRCDPISGHTALYWYRQSLGQGLEFLIYFQGNSAPDKSGLPSDRFSAERTGGSVSTLTIQRTQQEDSAVYLCASSPNLGFNEQFFGPGTRLTVL.

The chain uses TRBV27 and TRBJ1-1; TRBD1 is a possible D gene (5 bases). V shed 5 bases and J shed 1 base, with 14 bases lying between them. CDR3 length: 15 amino acids. From germline, CDR1 is MNHEY and CDR2 SMNVEV (reference sequence). CDR3 in amino acids: CASSSSREGNTEAFF. The CDR3 nucleotides are TGTGCCAGCAGTAGCTCCAGGGAGGGGAACACTGAAGCTTTCTTT.

This chain uses TRBV6-2 or TRBV6-3 with TRBJ2-3; the D is unclear. Germline V gives CDR1 MNHEY, CDR2 SVGEGT. CDR3 size: 13 residues. The V and J ends lost 5 bases and 0 bases respectively, with 6 bases between them. The CDR3 protein is CASSDGSTDTQYF. Written as DNA, the CDR3 is TGTGCCAGCAGTGACGGGAGCACAGATACGCAGTATTTT.

This clonotype was observed at least ten times. The chain joins TRBV9 to TRBJ1-1; D ambiguous. The CDR3 runs to 14 residues. In germline, CDR1 is SGDLS, CDR2 YYNGEE. Deletions cut 0 bases from V and 5 bases from J, with 11 bases between. The CDR3 sequence: CASSVVPEGTEAFF. Here the CDR3 DNA reads TGTGCCAGCAGCGTAGTCCCCGAAGGGACTGAAGCTTTCTTT. The variable domain in full, with the rest retrieved from reference TRBV9 and TRBJ1-1, is DSGVTQTPKHLITATGQRVTLRCSPRSGDLSVYWYQQSLDQGLQFLIQYYNGEERAKGNILERFSAQQFPDLHSELNLSSLELGDSALYFCASSVVPEGTEAFFGQGTRLTVV.